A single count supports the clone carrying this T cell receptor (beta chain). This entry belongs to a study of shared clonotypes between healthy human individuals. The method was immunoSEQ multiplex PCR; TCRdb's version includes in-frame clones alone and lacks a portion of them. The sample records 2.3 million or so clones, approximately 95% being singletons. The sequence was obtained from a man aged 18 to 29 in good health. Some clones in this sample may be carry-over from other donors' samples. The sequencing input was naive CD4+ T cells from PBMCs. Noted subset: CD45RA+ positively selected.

Here the CDR3 DNA reads TGTGCCAGCAGCTTAATTCCCAGAGCAAACACTGAAGCTTTCTTT. Its translation is CASSLIPRANTEAFF. This chain connects TRBV7-2 to TRBJ1-1; D remains unclear. Between the trimmed V and J ends, which lost 2 bases and 2 bases, there was a span of 12 bases. The CDR3 totals 15 residues. CDR1 and CDR2 (germline): SGHTA, FQGNSA.